A selection of T cell receptor beta chains follows, all from one sample in a study of T-cell reconstitution after alpha-beta-depleted transplantation in children. TCRdb processed the PCR reads anew with MiXCR; each CDR3 protein has one entry. The table lists 250,000 to 350,000 distinct CDR3 sequences, more than 8% of them singletons. The source was PBMCs from the stem cell graft donor, collected from the stem cell graft. The receptors shown here come from a human donor who donated a stem cell graft to a child with SCID. Each CDR3 is given with its conserved first and last residue. Fields, in order: clone size, V gene, J gene, CDR3 length, D gene, CDR3 DNA, CDR3 protein. D genes are given only for firm matches. A clone size is listed for some rows: how often the clone was seen (once, few, many), or a class if it is expanded.

few	TRBV28	TRBJ2-5	13	NA	TGTGCCAGCAGTTTGGAGGAGCTCGGGACCCAGTACTTC	CASSLEELGTQYF
NA	TRBV6-1	TRBJ2-1	16	TRBD2	TGTGCCAGCAGTGAAGGGGATAGCGGGGGGCGCGATGAGCAGTTCTTC	CASSEGDSGGRDEQFF
many	TRBV5-1	TRBJ2-5	17	NA	TGCGCCAGCAGCCCGAGGTCTTCAGGAAACTCCAAGGGGACCCAGTACTTC	CASSPRSSGNSKGTQYF
many	TRBV9	TRBJ1-1	15	NA	TGTGCCAGCAGCGTGGGAGCCGCCCTGGGGACTGAAGCTTTCTTT	CASSVGAALGTEAFF
once	TRBV6-5	TRBJ1-1	15	NA	TGTGCCAGCAGTTACTCGGGAGGGGGGAACACTGAAGCTTTCTTT	CASSYSGGGNTEAFF
NA	TRBV5-5	TRBJ1-1	16	TRBD1	TGTGCCAGCAGCTCCGGACAGGGGGGTCTGGGCACTGAAGCTTTCTTT	CASSSGQGGLGTEAFF
few	TRBV5-1	TRBJ2-7	15	NA	TGCGCCAGCAGCCAAGGGAAGGTGGATCGTGACGAGCAGTACTTC	CASSQGKVDRDEQYF
NA	TRBV3-1	TRBJ2-3	14	NA	TGTGCCAGCAGCCGACAGCGGGGCACAGATACGCAGTATTTT	CASSRQRGTDTQYF
few	TRBV5-5	TRBJ1-6	16	TRBD1	TGTGCCAGCAGCTTGGACCCAGGGGGCGGTAATTCACCCCTCCACTTT	CASSLDPGGGNSPLHF
many	TRBV12-3/TRBV12-4	TRBJ2-3	12	NA	TGTGCCAGCAGTTTCTTGGCAGATACGCAGTATTTT	CASSFLADTQYF
few	TRBV27	TRBJ2-3	15	NA	TGTGCCAGCAGTTTATGGGGGCTCGGGACAGATACGCAGTATTTT	CASSLWGLGTDTQYF
few	TRBV19	TRBJ1-2	14	TRBD1	TGTGCCAGTACCGTACAGGGGTTTTCCTATGGCTACACCTTC	CASTVQGFSYGYTF
NA	TRBV6-5	TRBJ1-4	13	NA	TGTGCCAGCAGGGGGGGGGCGATAGGAAAACTGTTTTTT	CASRGGAIGKLFF
few	TRBV18	TRBJ1-1	15	NA	TGTGCCAGCTCACCGACGCAGGGGCCGAACACTGAAGCTTTCTTT	CASSPTQGPNTEAFF
NA	TRBV20-1	TRBJ2-7	12	NA	TGCAGTGCGACTCAAGAGAGAGGGGAGCAGTACTTC	CSATQERGEQYF
few	TRBV7-2	TRBJ1-6	17	TRBD1	TGTGCCAGCAGCTCCTTATACCGACAGGGTGATAATTCACCCCTCCACTTT	CASSSLYRQGDNSPLHF
NA	TRBV5-4	TRBJ2-2	13	NA	TGTGCCAGCAGCGAGGGGACTGTCGGGGAGCTGTTTTTT	CASSEGTVGELFF
NA	TRBV29-1	TRBJ2-2	13	NA	TGCAGCGTCACAGATGTGAACACCGGGGAGCTGTTTTTT	CSVTDVNTGELFF
NA	TRBV5-1	TRBJ2-7	15	NA	TGCGCCAGCAGCCCCAATCTACCCTTGGCGCACGAGCAGTACTTC	CASSPNLPLAHEQYF
NA	TRBV5-1	TRBJ1-1	13	NA	TGCGCCAGCAGCTTGGAATGGGTGAATGAAGCTTTCTTT	CASSLEWVNEAFF
many	TRBV5-1	TRBJ1-1	15	NA	TGCGCCAGCAGCTTGGCGCCAATACCGAACACTGAAGCTTTCTTT	CASSLAPIPNTEAFF
NA	TRBV7-9	TRBJ2-1	16	TRBD2	TGTGCCAGCAGCTATTCGTCTAGCGGGGGGTCCCATGAGCAGTTCTTC	CASSYSSSGGSHEQFF
many	TRBV20-1	TRBJ2-3	17	TRBD1	TGCAGTGCTAGAGCCTCTGTGGGACAGGGGTTCGCAGATACGCAGTATTTT	CSARASVGQGFADTQYF
few	TRBV10-3	TRBJ1-2	12	NA	TGTGCCATCAGTGAGTCACCCTATGGCTACACCTTC	CAISESPYGYTF
few	TRBV12-3/TRBV12-4	TRBJ2-5	11	NA	TGTGCCAGCGGAAGAGGCGAGACCCAGTACTTC	CASGRGETQYF
few	TRBV5-1	TRBJ2-1	13	NA	TGCGCCAGCAGCGGCGGAACCTACAATGAGCAGTTCTTC	CASSGGTYNEQFF
few	TRBV6-1	TRBJ1-1	13	NA	TGTGCCAGCACCCGTGGGGGGGTAGCTGAAGCTTTCTTT	CASTRGGVAEAFF
many	TRBV3-1	TRBJ2-2	15	NA	TGTGCCAGCAGCCAAGATCTTAGCAGGACCGGGGAGCTGTTTTTT	CASSQDLSRTGELFF
few	TRBV12-3/TRBV12-4	TRBJ1-2	12	NA	TGTGCCAGCAGTTTGAGTACAGGAGGCTACACCTTC	CASSLSTGGYTF
NA	TRBV12-3/TRBV12-4	TRBJ1-2	12	NA	TGTGCCAGCAGACTCCCTGGGGGCGGCTACACCTTC	CASRLPGGGYTF
few	TRBV7-2	TRBJ2-3	17	NA	TGTGCCAGCAGCCTATTATCGGGCAGGGGCTACACAGATACGCAGTATTTT	CASSLLSGRGYTDTQYF
NA	TRBV29-1	TRBJ1-1	12	NA	TGCAGCGTTGGTGGCCATAACACTGAAGCTTTCTTT	CSVGGHNTEAFF
few	TRBV7-7	TRBJ2-1	13	NA	TGTGCCAGCAGCTTAGACGTGTACAATGAGCAGTTCTTC	CASSLDVYNEQFF
few	TRBV12-3/TRBV12-4	TRBJ2-1	14	NA	TGTGCCAGCAGTTTAATCCAGGGAGGCAATGAGCAGTTCTTC	CASSLIQGGNEQFF
few	TRBV20-1	TRBJ2-6	17	NA	TGCAGTGCTAGTGAACAGGGAAGCCTGTCTGGGGCCAACGTCCTGACTTTC	CSASEQGSLSGANVLTF
few	TRBV6-5	TRBJ1-1	17	NA	TGTGCCAGCAGTTCCACATTATCCTATAGGGGTCACACTGAAGCTTTCTTT	CASSSTLSYRGHTEAFF
NA	TRBV5-1	TRBJ2-7	15	TRBD1	TGCGCCAGCAGCCTCGGACAGGGATTCGCCTACGAGCAGTACTTC	CASSLGQGFAYEQYF
NA	TRBV7-8	TRBJ1-2	14	NA	TGTGCCAGCAGCCCTCGAGTTACGTCCTATGGCTACACCTTC	CASSPRVTSYGYTF
NA	TRBV12-3/TRBV12-4	TRBJ2-5	16	TRBD2	TGTGCCAGCAGTCTGCGCGGGGGTGGGGTCCAGGAGACCCAGTACTTC	CASSLRGGGVQETQYF
NA	TRBV20-1	TRBJ2-7	15	TRBD1	TGCAGTGCCAGCCTCGGGACAGGGATTACCTACGAGCAGTACTTC	CSASLGTGITYEQYF
many	TRBV12-3/TRBV12-4	TRBJ1-2	15	NA	TGTGCCAGCACCCAAGATGGATTACCTAACTATGGCTACACCTTC	CASTQDGLPNYGYTF
NA	TRBV6-1	TRBJ2-1	16	TRBD2	TGTGCCAGCAGTGCCCCGACTAGCGGGGCCTACAATGAGCAGTTCTTC	CASSAPTSGAYNEQFF
NA	TRBV20-1	TRBJ1-2	14	TRBD1	TGCAGTGCTAAAGTAGGACAGGGGGCGTTCGGCTACACCTTC	CSAKVGQGAFGYTF
NA	TRBV5-6	TRBJ2-7	16	TRBD1	TGTGCCAGCAGCTTGGCGGGACAGGGGACCCGCTACGAGCAGTACTTC	CASSLAGQGTRYEQYF
few	TRBV7-9	TRBJ1-3	15	TRBD1	TGTGCCAGCAGCTCTGGGACAGACTCTGGAAACACCATATATTTT	CASSSGTDSGNTIYF
NA	TRBV5-8	TRBJ2-1	15	TRBD1	TGTGCCAGCAGCTTGGGACAGGGGGATAACAATGAGCAGTTCTTC	CASSLGQGDNNEQFF
many	TRBV24-1	TRBJ2-3	12	NA	TGTGCCACCCGCGATCTCACAGATACGCAGTATTTT	CATRDLTDTQYF
few	TRBV12-3/TRBV12-4	TRBJ2-7	15	NA	TGTGCCAGCAGTCCCCTCTTAAACCAGGGATCCGAGCAGTACTTC	CASSPLLNQGSEQYF
NA	TRBV3-1	TRBJ1-5	15	NA	TGTGCCAGCAGCCAAGGTTTCGGGGGCAATCAGCCCCAGCATTTT	CASSQGFGGNQPQHF
NA	TRBV14	TRBJ1-1	11	NA	TGTGCCAGCAGCCAAGTCGGTGAAGCTTTCTTT	CASSQVGEAFF
NA	TRBV29-1	TRBJ2-5	12	NA	TGCAGCGTTCGCAGCGGCCAAGAGACCCAGTACTTC	CSVRSGQETQYF
NA	TRBV12-3/TRBV12-4	TRBJ2-3	15	TRBD1	TGTGCCAGCAGGGACCTGGGACAGGGCGGCGATACGCAGTATTTT	CASRDLGQGGDTQYF
few	TRBV29-1	TRBJ2-3	14	NA	TGCAGCGTTGAATCCCAGGGGGGCGCAGATACGCAGTATTTT	CSVESQGGADTQYF
NA	TRBV7-9	TRBJ2-7	15	TRBD1	TGTGCCAGCAGCGGCCGGGACAGGGACTCCTACGAGCAGTACTTC	CASSGRDRDSYEQYF
NA	TRBV29-1	TRBJ2-7	12	NA	TGCAGCGCCCGGACAGAGACCTACGAGCAGTACTTC	CSARTETYEQYF